These T cell receptor beta chains were read from a single sample in a study of blood T cell repertoires in COVID-19. Data came from immunoSEQ multiplex PCR; TCRdb stores just in-frame clones and leaves some out. The sample carries some 87,000 clones, about 89% recorded once. The specimen was peripheral blood. Receptors were obtained from a woman in her 70s with acute or convalescent COVID-19. CDR3s leave out the opening cysteine and the closing phenylalanine or tryptophan.

>TRBJ2-2|TRBV19
ASSGRVTGELF
>TRBJ2-2|TRBV7-9
ASSSAGTGASTGELF
>TRBJ2-2|TRBV28
ASSLDAVELF
>TRBJ1-2|TRBV19
ASSIDSTRANYGYT
>TRBJ2-1|TRBV3-1/TRBV3-2
ASSPRSNSLV
>TRBJ1-1|TRBV30
AWMGRGSGTTEAF
>TRBJ2-1|TRBV3-1/TRBV3-2
ASSQVISGEQF
>TRBJ1-1|TRBV3-1/TRBV3-2
ASTPTTKTGMNTEAF
>TRBJ1-5|TRBV27
ASSPRQVSGQPQH
>TRBJ1-1|TRBV29-1
SAYGQGVTAF
>TRBJ1-5|TRBV6-2/TRBV6-3
ASSYPGARGQPQH
>TRBJ2-6|TRBV18
ASSLVVAGGPSGANVLT
>TRBJ2-6|TRBV10-2
ASGRDNSGANVLT
>TRBJ1-4|TRBV6-5
ASSRQTGKDEKLF
>TRBJ1-2|TRBV3-1/TRBV3-2
ASSQAGNYGYT
>TRBJ1-1|TRBV5-1
ASSFGRENTEAF
>TRBJ2-6|TRBV24-1
ATSEGGGPQSNVLT
>TRBJ2-5|TRBV7-2
ASSLNPLAVQETQY
>TRBJ2-3|TRBV9
ASSVAVDTQY
>TRBJ1-1|TRBV28
ASSSSSRGANTEAF
>TRBJ2-3|TRBV24-1
ATSSMGGGSTDTQY
>TRBJ2-7|TRBV5-4
ASSSSSDRLYEQY
>TRBJ1-5|TRBV15
ATSRDLGGQPQH
>TRBJ2-3|TRBV27
ASSLVAQDTQY
>TRBJ2-2|TRBV4-1
ASSQEASSGGELF
>TRBJ1-5|TRBV7-9
ASSFDGVAQPQH
>TRBJ2-5|TRBV7-9
ASSSQAGEGETQY
>TRBJ1-3|TRBV9
ASSGTDRSRSQGNTIY
>TRBJ1-5|TRBV5-1
ASSLAGVNQPQH
>TRBJ1-2|TRBV27
ASSPRMTQGGNYGYT
>TRBJ1-4|TRBV9
ASSERPGQGSNEKLF
>TRBJ1-5|TRBV5-1
ASSLGPDRAYQPQH
>TRBJ1-3|TRBV28
ASISGNTIY
>TRBJ1-3|TRBV19
ASRTFAPHSGNTIY
>TRBJ2-1|TRBV20-1
SASSGTSGSFSDEQF
>TRBJ2-6|TRBV28
ASSFRGGSGANVLT
>TRBJ1-4|TRBV6-5
ASRPGQGREKLF
>TRBJ1-5|TRBV15
ATSRGTRGNQPQH
>TRBJ1-1|TRBV5-1
ASSSPGQGTFMNTEAF
>TRBJ2-7|TRBV3-1/TRBV3-2
ASSQEQGALYEQY
>TRBJ2-7|TRBV19
ASSIAVGLAVSYEQY